This TCR beta chain is from a study of blood T cell repertoires in COVID-19. Study summary: Acute and convalescent COVID-19 samples came from the United States, Italy and Spain. The cDNA or gDNA used as material had been derived from T cells, B-cell-depleted T cells, or PBMCs.

V shed 4 bases, J shed 8 bases, and the junction held 10 bases outside the gene matches. CDR1 is SGHVS, CDR2 FNYEAQ, per germline. This CDR3 is 15 amino acids long. In the study's own analysis: Reference gene primers were amplified, and this amplification served to estimate nucleated cell counts. Some clones are missing from TCRdb's copy, which holds only in-frame ones; the method was immunoSEQ multiplex PCR. V and J calls and clone size are given by that table; D and trimming were obtained from the DNA. Seen here are some 120,000 clones, 84% observed once, and the top ten hold approximately 12%. The sample comprised peripheral blood. The chain joins TRBV7-6 to TRBJ2-1, with 8 bases fitting TRBD2. This sequence was found in a woman aged 30 to 39 who had recovered from COVID-19. The CDR3 DNA follows: TGTGCCAGCAGCTCCGCAGCGGGAGACGTCTATGAGCAGTTCTTC. Amino acids: CASSSAAGDVYEQFF.